This is a list of T cell receptor beta chains from one sample in a study of technical replicates of blood from several donors. Generated by immunoSEQ multiplex PCR, the TCRdb table keeps only in-frame clones and is missing some. Here the sample spans under 95,000 clones, 95% to 98% being singletons. Material: T cells isolated from PBMCs. The receptors shown here come from a human donor in good health. Both conserved end residues are part of each CDR3. The D gene is left open where the match is weak. Clone size, where shown, is once, few, many, or a class for clones that have expanded.

J gene | D gene | clone size | V gene | CDR3 length | CDR3 protein | CDR3 DNA
TRBJ1-1 | NA | NA | TRBV5-1 | 14 | CASIGDIGNTEAFF | TGCGCCAGCATTGGGGACATCGGGAACACTGAAGCTTTCTTT
TRBJ2-5 | TRBD1 | NA | TRBV29-1 | 14 | CSVVLGTGSGTQYF | TGCAGCGTTGTATTGGGGACAGGGTCGGGGACCCAGTACTTC
TRBJ2-7 | TRBD2 | NA | TRBV6-5 | 13 | CASSSGTFNEQYF | TGTGCCAGCAGTAGCGGGACTTTCAACGAGCAGTACTTC
TRBJ1-1 | TRBD1 | NA | TRBV4-1 | 15 | CASSPQQGLNTEAFF | TGCGCCAGCAGCCCACAACAGGGGTTAAACACTGAAGCTTTCTTT
TRBJ1-4 | NA | NA | TRBV19 | 15 | CASSIRAFSNEKLFF | TGTGCCAGTAGTATCAGGGCCTTTTCGAATGAAAAACTGTTTTTT
TRBJ2-1 | NA | NA | TRBV5-5 | 15 | CASSAPSFAYNEQFF | TGTGCCAGCAGCGCCCCTAGCTTTGCTTACAATGAGCAGTTCTTC
TRBJ2-7 | NA | NA | TRBV7-6 | 18 | CASSFKGALATNPYEQYF | TGTGCCAGCAGCTTTAAAGGGGCTCTAGCGACAAATCCCTACGAGCAGTACTTC
TRBJ2-1 | NA | once | TRBV27 | 13 | CASSLLGGFEQFF | TGTGCCAGCAGCCTTCTAGGGGGATTTGAGCAGTTCTTC
TRBJ1-1 | NA | NA | TRBV2 | 13 | CASSDDMNTEAFF | TGTGCCAGCAGTGACGACATGAACACTGAAGCTTTCTTT
TRBJ1-6 | TRBD1 | NA | TRBV19 | 15 | CASSSSAGGNSPLHF | TGTGCCAGTAGTAGTTCGGCAGGGGGTAATTCACCCCTCCACTTT
TRBJ1-1 | TRBD1 | NA | TRBV30 | 16 | CAWSARLGQGKTEAFF | TGTGCCTGGAGTGCAAGATTAGGACAGGGGAAGACTGAAGCTTTCTTT
TRBJ2-7 | TRBD2 | NA | TRBV9 | 16 | CASSVGSAGGPYEQYF | TGTGCCAGCAGCGTAGGGTCCGCGGGGGGACCGTACGAGCAGTACTTC
TRBJ2-2 | NA | NA | TRBV9 | 14 | CASSQDPLDGELFF | TGTGCCAGCAGCCAAGACCCCCTAGACGGGGAGCTGTTTTTT
TRBJ2-1 | TRBD1 | NA | TRBV29-1 | 13 | CSAWDRVYNEQFF | TGCAGCGCCTGGGACAGGGTCTACAATGAGCAGTTCTTC
TRBJ1-5 | NA | NA | TRBV4-1 | 15 | CASSTSRVPNQPQHF | TGCGCCAGCAGTACTTCCAGGGTCCCCAATCAGCCCCAGCATTTT
TRBJ2-2 | TRBD2 | NA | TRBV6-1 | 16 | CASSAKREYFAGELFF | TGTGCCAGCAGTGCAAAGCGGGAGTATTTCGCCGGGGAGCTGTTTTTT
TRBJ1-1 | TRBD1 | NA | TRBV29-1 | 10 | CSVQQGLAFF | TGCAGCGTTCAACAGGGGCTGGCTTTCTTT
TRBJ2-7 | TRBD2 | NA | TRBV7-9 | 14 | CASSLELAGAEQYF | TGTGCCAGCAGCTTGGAACTAGCGGGAGCCGAGCAGTACTTC
TRBJ2-3 | TRBD2 | few | TRBV11-2 | 16 | CASSFGLAGAPDTQYF | TGTGCCAGCAGTTTCGGACTAGCGGGTGCCCCGGATACGCAGTATTTT
TRBJ2-1 | TRBD2 | NA | TRBV5-1 | 17 | CASSLAVTSGSGGEQFF | TGCGCCAGCAGCTTGGCCGTAACTAGCGGGAGCGGAGGTGAGCAGTTCTTC
TRBJ2-7 | NA | NA | TRBV5-1 | 17 | CASSLAVTAGNSYEQYF | TGCGCCAGCAGCTTGGCCGTGACGGCGGGAAACTCCTACGAGCAGTACTTC
TRBJ1-1 | NA | NA | TRBV27 | 14 | CASSWNGMNTEAFF | TGTGCCAGCAGTTGGAACGGGATGAACACTGAAGCTTTCTTT
TRBJ1-1 | NA | NA | TRBV4-1 | 14 | CASSQKGANTEAFF | TGCGCCAGCAGCCAGAAAGGAGCAAACACTGAAGCTTTCTTT